This TCR beta chain was sequenced during a study of brain metastases from non-small cell lung cancer. Germline V CDR1 and CDR2: MGHDK, SYGVNS. V lost 4 bases to trimming and J lost 2 bases, with 16 bases between them. The CDR3 runs to 16 residues. Sequenced by immunoSEQ multiplex PCR; TCRdb stores in-frame clones only, minus some. The sample holds 800 to 1,100 clones, roughly 88% seen once. Sequencing used tissue from a brain metastasis. J is TRBJ2-3 and V is TRBV25-1; perhaps TRBD2 as D (5 bases). The receptor was derived from a donor aged 40 or older with non-small cell lung cancer. CDR3: CASSGGRAQFTDTQYF. CDR3 coding DNA: TGTGCCAGCAGTGGTGGGCGGGCGCAATTCACAGATACGCAGTATTTT.